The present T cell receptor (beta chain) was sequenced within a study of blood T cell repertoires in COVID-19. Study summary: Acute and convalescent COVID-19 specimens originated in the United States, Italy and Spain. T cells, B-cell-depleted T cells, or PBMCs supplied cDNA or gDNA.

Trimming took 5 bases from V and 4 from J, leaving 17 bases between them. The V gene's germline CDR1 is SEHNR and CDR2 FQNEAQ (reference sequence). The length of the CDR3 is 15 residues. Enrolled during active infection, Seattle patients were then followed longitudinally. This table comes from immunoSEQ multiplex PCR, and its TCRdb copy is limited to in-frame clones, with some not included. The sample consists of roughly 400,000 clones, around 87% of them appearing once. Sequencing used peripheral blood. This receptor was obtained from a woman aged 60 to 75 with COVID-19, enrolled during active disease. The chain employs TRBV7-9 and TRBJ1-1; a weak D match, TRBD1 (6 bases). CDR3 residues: CASSPGTGWGTEAFF. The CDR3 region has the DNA TGTGCCAGCAGCCCCGGCACAGGGTGGGGCACTGAAGCTTTCTTT.